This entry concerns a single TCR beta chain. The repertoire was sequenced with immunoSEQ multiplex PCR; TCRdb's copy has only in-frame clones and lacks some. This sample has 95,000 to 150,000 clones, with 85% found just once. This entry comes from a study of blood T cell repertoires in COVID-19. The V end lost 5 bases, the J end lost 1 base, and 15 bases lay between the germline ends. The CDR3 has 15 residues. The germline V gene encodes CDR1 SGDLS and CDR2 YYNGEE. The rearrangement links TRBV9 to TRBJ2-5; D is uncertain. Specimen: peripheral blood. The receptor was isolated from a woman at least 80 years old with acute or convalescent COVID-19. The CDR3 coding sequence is TGTGCCAGCAGTACGGTCGGGTCACCCCAAGAGACCCAGTACTTC. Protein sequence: CASSTVGSPQETQYF.